The 10 T cell receptor beta chains reported below all come from one sample, sequenced in a study of early T cells in non-severe SARS-CoV-2 infection. Each CDR3 protein is one row after TCRdb ran MiXCR on the 5' RACE reads. The sample carries tens of thousands of distinct CDR3 sequences, around 4.2% recorded once. The sequenced sample consisted of whole blood. These receptor sequences come from an adult who was a healthcare worker with PCR-confirmed SARS-CoV-2 infection or an uninfected control (not recorded which).

The table lists this clonotype with many counts. The chain carries TRBV5-1 and TRBJ1-2; perhaps TRBD1 as D (5 bases). V lost 4 bases and J lost 1, with 14 bases in between. CDR1 SGHRS and CDR2 YFSETQ come from the germline V gene. The CDR3 is 15 amino acids. CDR3 in amino acids: CASSRDGNLNYGYTF. CDR3 sequence (DNA): TGCGCCAGCAGCCGGGACGGGAACCTTAACTATGGCTACACCTTC.

This clonotype was seen repeatedly, ten times or more. The chain recombines TRBV20-1 with TRBJ2-7; D gene unclear. The V end lost 8 bases, the J end lost 2 bases, and 16 bases lay between the germline ends. This CDR3 spans 13 amino acids. Germline-derived CDR1 and CDR2 are DFQATT and SNEGSKA (reference sequence). The CDR3 coding sequence is TGCAGTTTAGTTGAAGTCTCGACCTACGAGCAGTACTTC. Translated, it gives CSLVEVSTYEQYF.

This clonotype was counted ten times or more. The genes are TRBV6-2 or TRBV6-3 and TRBJ1-1; D is possibly TRBD1 (5 bases). Trimming shortened V by 2 bases and J by 3 bases, and 13 bases separated the two germline ends. CDR3 length: 15 amino acids. Germline V gives CDR1 MNHEY, CDR2 SVGEGT. The CDR3 sequence: CASSYPAKGDTEAFF. CDR3 DNA: TGTGCCAGCAGTTACCCTGCCAAAGGGGACACTGAAGCTTTCTTT.

This clonotype was recorded at least ten times. The genes are TRBV10-2 and TRBJ1-5; no clear D gene. V dropped 7 bases and J dropped 0 bases, with 10 bases sitting between them. The germline V gene encodes CDR1 WSHSY and CDR2 SAAADI. CDR3 length: 14 residues. CDR3 coding DNA: TGCGCCAGCAATGGGGAATATAGCAATCAGCCCCAGCATTTT. Amino acids: CASNGEYSNQPQHF.

This clonotype came up many times. The chain has TRBV7-9 and TRBJ2-1; D is ambiguous. The ends were cut back, 6 bases at V and 8 bases at J, with 23 bases in the middle. Germline CDR1 is SEHNR and CDR2 is FQNEAQ (reference sequence). This CDR3 comprises 16 residues. Written as DNA, the CDR3 is TGTGCCAGCAGTAACTCTGGCGCTGAAATTAATGATGAGCAGTTCTTC. It yields the protein CASSNSGAEINDEQFF.

To note about this clonotype: The junction shows a germline mismatch at one end, possibly a read error. The rearrangement links TRBV5-5 to TRBJ1-3; the D is unclear. The germline gives CDR1 SGHKS, CDR2 YYEKEE (reference sequence). The CDR3 runs 15 residues. The CDR3 sequence is CASSSGVLAGNTIYF. CDR3 bases: TGCGCCAGCAGCTCAGGCGTCCTCGCTGGAAACACCATATATTTT.

At least ten counts were recorded for this clonotype. This chain joins TRBV19 and TRBJ2-7; 12 bases fit TRBD1. The CDR3 loop spans 15 amino acids. Germline V gene lookup returns CDR1 LNHDA and CDR2 SQIVND (reference sequence). J lost 7 bases, V lost 10 bases, and 14 bases had no gene match. In DNA form, the CDR3 reads TGTGCCACTGGAAATCCGGGACAGGGGGCGAGAGAGCAGTACTTC. Its translation is CATGNPGQGAREQYF.

This clonotype was recorded many times. The chain is built from TRBV18 and TRBJ1-5, with 7 nucleotides matching TRBD1. There are 14 residues in the CDR3. Germline V gene lookup returns CDR1 KGHSH and CDR2 LQKENI. J gave up 4 bases and V 4 bases, and 4 bases lay outside the gene matches. DNA of the CDR3: TGTGCCAGCTCACGGGACAGTAGAAATCAGCCCCAGCATTTT. Encoded protein: CASSRDSRNQPQHF. The full variable domain, in which reference TRBV18 and TRBJ1-5 provide the parts outside the CDR3, is NAGVMQNPRHLVRRRGQEARLRCSPMKGHSHVYWYRQLPEEGLKFMVYLQKENIIDESGMPKERFSAEFPKEGPSILRIQQVVRGDSAAYFCASSRDSRNQPQHFGDGTRLSIL.

This clonotype was seen at least ten times. The chain recombines TRBV29-1 with TRBJ2-3; 8 nucleotides align to TRBD2. CDR3 length equals 14 residues. Germline V gives CDR1 SQVTM, CDR2 ANQGSEA. Trimming removed 4 bases from V and 6 bases from J; junction bases left unmatched: 9. Here the CDR3 reads CSVVALAGADTQYF. DNA of the CDR3: TGCAGCGTTGTGGCCCTAGCGGGTGCTGATACGCAGTATTTT.

This clonotype was observed many times. J is TRBJ1-1 and V is TRBV30, with D hard to call. This CDR3 has 12 residues. With 8 bases removed from V and 8 bases from J, the gap between germline ends came to 18 bases. The V gene's germline CDR1 is GTSNPN and CDR2 SVGIG (reference sequence). This CDR3 is CATGVVAREAFF. CDR3 DNA sequence: TGTGCCACGGGAGTCGTCGCTCGAGAAGCTTTCTTT. The full variable domain, in which reference TRBV30 and TRBJ1-1 provide the parts outside the CDR3, is SQTIHQWPATLVQPVGSPLSLECTVEGTSNPNLYWYRQAAGRGLQLLFYSVGIGQISSEVPQNLSASRPQDRQFILSSKKLLLSDSGFYLCATGVVAREAFFGQGTRLTVV.